Listed below are T cell receptor beta chains from one sample, sequenced in a study of PD-1 blockade in classical Hodgkin lymphoma. TCRdb's table, derived via immunoSEQ multiplex PCR, lists solely in-frame clones and lacks some. This table has 6,500 to 7,500 clones, about 75% appearing once. Sequencing was performed on peripheral blood mononuclear cells (PBMCs), taken before the second cycle of nivolumab. These receptors all stem from a human donor with classical Hodgkin lymphoma. Both conserved end residues are part of each CDR3. D genes are given only for firm matches.

CDR3,length,D,V,J
CSGLGQGSYNEQFF,14,TRBD1,TRBV29-1,TRBJ2-1
CASGRPAGTTYEQYF,15,-,TRBV7-2,TRBJ2-7
CASRGQGAFPPYEQYF,16,TRBD1,TRBV27,TRBJ2-7
CASSQGTVYAYTF,13,TRBD1,TRBV28,TRBJ1-2
CASSAHRNSYEQYF,14,-,TRBV9,TRBJ2-7
CASSRRRGMVSGELFF,16,-,TRBV27,TRBJ2-2
CSAGENYGYTF,11,-,TRBV29-1,TRBJ1-2
CASSFGQGANGYTF,14,TRBD1,TRBV6-6,TRBJ1-2
CASSPEGGQPQHF,13,-,TRBV4-2,TRBJ1-5
CASSFGHLQETQYF,14,-,TRBV7-2,TRBJ2-5
CASSWGQDYEQYF,13,TRBD1,TRBV7-6,TRBJ2-7
CASSLAAGGETQYF,14,-,TRBV18,TRBJ2-5
CAISETGRGQPQHF,14,-,TRBV10-3,TRBJ1-5
CASSLWAGTPEEQYF,15,-,TRBV27,TRBJ2-7
CASSVKGGLDEQFF,14,-,TRBV9,TRBJ2-1
CASGSGRLAGASQETQYF,18,TRBD2,TRBV4-2,TRBJ2-5
CASRPVISGANVLTF,15,-,TRBV7-8,TRBJ2-6
CASSVVANTEAFF,13,-,TRBV9,TRBJ1-1
CASSPGGTLWPDTEAFF,17,-,TRBV5-1,TRBJ1-1
CASSWGGLTLPPYSGANVLTF,21,-,TRBV28,TRBJ2-6
CAISESVSSYEQYF,14,-,TRBV10-3,TRBJ2-7
CATSRDRGMGAFF,13,TRBD1,TRBV15,TRBJ1-1
CASSLGDAAETQYF,14,-,TRBV7-2,TRBJ2-5
CATSRGANEKLFF,13,-,TRBV15,TRBJ1-4
CASSTRTVAKNIQYF,15,-,TRBV28,TRBJ2-4
CASMGDSNREAFF,13,TRBD1,TRBV5-6,TRBJ1-1
CASSLRQGGAYEQYF,15,-,TRBV5-4,TRBJ2-7
CASSLFGPFPGNTIYF,16,-,TRBV7-8,TRBJ1-3
CASSQAGGDTEAFF,14,TRBD1,TRBV4-2,TRBJ1-1
CASSDLNRYQPQHF,14,-,TRBV27,TRBJ1-5
CASSANRGETEAFF,14,TRBD1,TRBV18,TRBJ1-1
CASSQDIGTDSPLHF,15,-,TRBV4-3,TRBJ1-6
CASRPSGQGNEQYF,14,TRBD1,TRBV19,TRBJ2-7
CSVGRTNNEQFF,12,-,TRBV29-1,TRBJ2-1
CASSPPPGRNRYEQYF,16,-,TRBV11-2,TRBJ2-7
CASSYARTGGNTEAFF,16,TRBD1,TRBV6-5,TRBJ1-1
CASSLGFAYEQYF,13,-,TRBV7-6,TRBJ2-7
CASSPNDRVGEKLFF,15,TRBD1,TRBV2,TRBJ1-4
CASSTVSSGANVLTF,15,-,TRBV19,TRBJ2-6
CASKIQGMNTEAFF,14,-,TRBV28,TRBJ1-1